One sample yielded the 22 T cell receptor beta chains listed below, sequenced in a study of OX40 agonist ivuxolimab in advanced cancers. Measured with immunoSEQ multiplex PCR; TCRdb has only the in-frame clones, and not every one. The table includes roughly 79,000 clones, about four fifths detected once. Here the sequenced sample was CD4+ or CD8+ T cells sorted from blood, taken in a trial of the OX40 agonist ivuxolimab. The receptors were sampled from an adult with an advanced solid tumor such as melanoma, head and neck, liver or kidney cancer.

This sequence joins TRBV7-8 and TRBJ2-7; possibly TRBD2 for D (7 bases). Trimming cost V 5 bases and J 7 bases, with 15 bases left between them. The CDR3 is 13 amino acids. Germline-derived CDR1 and CDR2 are SGHVS and FQNEAQ. CDR3 in amino acids: CASSADRGGEQYF. In DNA form, the CDR3 reads TGTGCCAGCAGCGCAGATAGGGGGGGGGAGCAGTACTTC.

The rearrangement joins TRBV6-1 to TRBJ1-6; TRBD1 matches at 7 bases. The CDR3 is 15 amino acids. Germline CDR1 reads MNHNS; CDR2 reads SASEGT. V lost 2 bases and J lost 4; bases outside the gene matches: 2. The CDR3 spells CASSEFRGYNSPLHF. The CDR3 bases are TGTGCCAGCAGTGAATTCAGGGGGTATAATTCACCCCTCCACTTT.

This chain uses TRBV6-1 with TRBJ2-5; 9 nucleotides match TRBD1. The trim removed 3 bases at V and 5 bases at J, leaving 10 bases unmatched. The CDR3 contains 16 residues. Germline CDR1 and CDR2: MNHNS and SASEGT. The CDR3 bases are TGTGCCAGCAGTGAGAGGAGGACAGGGGTATGGGAGACCCAGTACTTC. Its protein product is CASSERRTGVWETQYF.

The chain combines TRBV9 with TRBJ2-4, with 10 positions matching TRBD2. CDR3 length: 14 residues. CDR1 is SGDLS and CDR2 is YYNGEE in the germline V gene. V was pared by 2 bases and J by 5 bases, with 1 base of the junction left unmatched. For the CDR3, the DNA is TGTGCCAGCAGCGTTGGGACTAGCGAAAACATTCAGTACTTC. Amino acid sequence: CASSVGTSENIQYF. Using reference TRBV9 and TRBJ2-4 for the parts outside the CDR3, the full variable domain is DSGVTQTPKHLITATGQRVTLRCSPRSGDLSVYWYQQSLDQGLQFLIQYYNGEERAKGNILERFSAQQFPDLHSELNLSSLELGDSALYFCASSVGTSENIQYFGAGTRLSVL.

The CDR3: CASSLDDGNTIYF. The CDR3 coding sequence is TGTGCCAGCAGCTTAGACGATGGAAACACCATATATTTT. J is TRBJ1-3 and V is TRBV7-6; no clear D. Trimming removed 1 base at V and 3 bases at J, with 4 bases between. The CDR3 runs 13 residues. CDR1 SGHVS and CDR2 FNYEAQ come from the germline V gene.

This clone is classed as medium-sized. The same CDR3 can be traced to other DNA sequences in this sample. This chain joins TRBV11-2 and TRBJ2-3; tentatively, D is TRBD2 (5 bases). Trimming shortened V by 2 bases and J by 5 bases, and 11 bases separated the two germline ends. Germline V CDR1 and CDR2: SGHAT, FQNNGV. The length of the CDR3 is 14 residues. CDR3 sequence (DNA): TGTGCCAGCAGCTTAATTGGGAGTAGAGATACGCAGTATTTT. It encodes CASSLIGSRDTQYF.

This chain connects TRBV5-1 to TRBJ2-2, with D possibly TRBD2 on 6 matching bases. V was clipped by 4 bases and J by 1 base, with 14 bases between them. In germline, CDR1 is SGHRS, CDR2 YFSETQ. The CDR3 runs 16 residues. CDR3: CASSQRTGVNTGELFF. DNA of the CDR3: TGCGCCAGCAGCCAGAGAACGGGAGTGAACACCGGGGAGCTGTTTTTT. The full variable domain, rest sourced from reference TRBV5-1 and TRBJ2-2, is KAGVTQTPRYLIKTRGQQVTLSCSPISGHRSVSWYQQTPGQGLQFLFEYFSETQRNKGNFPGRFSGRQFSNSRSEMNVSTLELGDSALYLCASSQRTGVNTGELFFGEGSRLTVL.

The chain links TRBV25-1 to TRBJ1-4, with 8 nucleotides matching TRBD1. Trimming cost V 6 bases and J 8 bases; bases outside gene matches: 5. This CDR3 region has 13 residues. Germline values: CDR1 MGHDK, CDR2 SYGVNS. In nucleotides, the CDR3 is TGTGCCAGCAGAGACAGGGGAGGGGAAAAACTGTTTTTT. As protein: CASRDRGGEKLFF. The full variable domain, in which reference TRBV25-1 and TRBJ1-4 provide the parts outside the CDR3, is EADIYQTPRYLVIGTGKKITLECSQTMGHDKMYWYQQDPGMELHLIHYSYGVNSTEKGDLSSESTVSRIRTEHFPLTLESARPSHTSQYLCASRDRGGEKLFFGSGTQLSVL.

The V gene is TRBV28, the J gene TRBJ1-1, with 8 bases fitting TRBD1. The CDR3 is 17 amino acids. The junction had 13 bases not matched to a gene; V was cut back by 3 bases and J by 4 bases. Germline-derived CDR1 and CDR2 are MDHEN and SYDVKM. The CDR3 DNA sequence: TGTGCCAGCAGTTTTGGACAGGGTGGCCTACAAGGCACTGAAGCTTTCTTT. Encoded protein: CASSFGQGGLQGTEAFF. The entire variable domain, with the rest obtained from reference TRBV28 and TRBJ1-1, is as follows: DVKVTQSSRYLVKRTGEKVFLECVQDMDHENMFWYRQDPGLGLRLIYFSYDVKMKEKGDIPEGYSVSREKKERFSLILESASTNQTSMYLCASSFGQGGLQGTEAFFGQGTRLTVV.

The chain carries TRBV18 and TRBJ2-1, with D uncertain. This CDR3 region has 10 residues. Germline values: CDR1 KGHSH, CDR2 LQKENI. The V gene lost 4 bases and the J gene lost 9 bases, with 4 bases spanning the gap. As DNA, the CDR3 is TGTGCCAGCTCACGAGGTGAGCAGTTCTTC. Protein: CASSRGEQFF.

Only a few counts were recorded for this clone. The genes are TRBV19 and TRBJ1-1, with TRBD1 as a possible D gene (5 bases). The V gene lost 5 bases and the J gene lost 0 bases, with 16 bases spanning the gap. There are 16 residues in the CDR3. Germline assignment: CDR1 LNHDA and CDR2 SQIVND (reference sequence). DNA for the CDR3: TGTGCCAGTAGTTCGACGGGGACCGGGATGAACACTGAAGCTTTCTTT. Translation gives CASSSTGTGMNTEAFF.

The V and J genes are TRBV10-3 and TRBJ1-5; TRBD1 might be the D (6 bases). V was cut by 5 bases and J by 4 bases, with 18 bases left in between. Germline V CDR1 and CDR2: ENHRY, SYGVKD. The CDR3 runs to 16 residues. The CDR3 here is CAISRGGQPGNQPQHF. The CDR3 DNA reads TGTGCCATCAGTAGGGGGGGGCAGCCAGGGAATCAGCCCCAGCATTTT.

The gene calls are TRBV11-2 and TRBJ2-7; 7 nucleotides align to TRBD1. Germline values: CDR1 SGHAT, CDR2 FQNNGV. Trimming removed 3 bases from V and 2 bases from J; junction bases left unmatched: 7. The CDR3 spans 15 residues. Here the CDR3 reads CASSFLTGLAYEQYF. Here the CDR3 DNA reads TGTGCCAGCAGCTTCCTGACAGGGCTGGCCTACGAGCAGTACTTC. The variable domain in full, with the rest retrieved from reference TRBV11-2 and TRBJ2-7, is EAGVAQSPRYKIIEKRQSVAFWCNPISGHATLYWYQQILGQGPKLLIQFQNNGVVDDSQLPKDRFSAERLKGVDSTLKIQPAKLEDSAVYLCASSFLTGLAYEQYFGPGTRLTVT.

The genes are TRBV27 and TRBJ2-1; D unclear. CDR3 length: 14 amino acids. Germline CDR1 reads MNHEY; CDR2 reads SMNVEV (reference sequence). The ends were cut back, 6 bases at V and 0 bases at J, with 9 bases in the middle. CDR3 sequence: CASRLGLSYNEQFF. The CDR3 coding sequence is TGTGCCAGCAGACTGGGCCTCTCCTACAATGAGCAGTTCTTC.

The chain couples TRBV4-1 to TRBJ1-1; 8 bases agree with TRBD1. CDR1 and CDR2 from the germline V gene are MGHRA and YSYEKL. V dropped 0 bases and J dropped 6; count of bases not matched to a gene: 18. The CDR3 contains 19 residues. Here the CDR3 DNA reads TGCGCCAGCAGCCAAGATCTTTTGCAGGGGGCGCGTTTAAGGTCTGAAGCTTTCTTT. It specifies CASSQDLLQGARLRSEAFF.

This clone was detected only a few times. The sample has other DNA sequences that encode this CDR3 too. The V and J genes are TRBV7-2 and TRBJ2-7; TRBD2 aligns across 14 bases. CDR3 length: 16 residues. Losses at the gene ends were 0 bases for V and 4 bases for J; bases not matched to a gene: 2. CDR1 and CDR2 from the germline V gene are SGHTA and FQGNSA. Here the CDR3 DNA reads TGTGCCAGCAGCTTAGCAGGGACTAGCGGGAGTTACGAGCAGTACTTC. Its translation is CASSLAGTSGSYEQYF.

J is TRBJ2-5 and V is TRBV6-1; no clear D. Looked up from germline, CDR1 is MNHNS and CDR2 is SASEGT. The CDR3 extends over 14 amino acids. Trimming pared 4 bases from V and 5 bases from J, leaving 14 bases between. CDR3 nucleotides: TGTGCCAGCAGTGCCGGGCCCTCGGGCGAGACCCAGTACTTC. As protein: CASSAGPSGETQYF.

The chain joins TRBV19 to TRBJ1-1, with D unresolved. The CDR3 is 13 residues long. Per the germline V gene, CDR1 is LNHDA and CDR2 is SQIVND (reference sequence). V lost 5 bases to trimming and J lost 5 bases, with 12 bases between them. The DNA of the CDR3 is TGTGCCAGTAGTCCAACCCCCGGTACTGAAGCTTTCTTT. Amino acid sequence: CASSPTPGTEAFF.

The chain couples TRBV6-5 to TRBJ2-5; D remains unclear. V was shortened by 4 bases and J by 5 bases, with 14 bases between the two germline ends. Germline V CDR1 and CDR2: MNHEY, SVGAGI. The CDR3 sequence is 14 residues long. In DNA form, the CDR3 reads TGTGCCAGCAGTTCATTGGTAGGGATCGAGACCCAGTACTTC. Translation gives CASSSLVGIETQYF.

The genes are TRBV5-1 and TRBJ2-2; D gene unclear. The CDR3 extends over 13 amino acids. V gave up 0 bases and J gave up 6 bases, with 6 bases separating them. The germline V gene encodes CDR1 SGHRS and CDR2 YFSETQ. The CDR3 spells CASSLGAPGELFF. In DNA, the CDR3 is TGCGCCAGCAGCTTGGGAGCCCCCGGGGAGCTGTTTTTT.

This chain joins TRBV13 and TRBJ2-7, with a weak D call TRBD2 (6 bases). CDR3 length: 15 amino acids. The germline V gene encodes CDR1 PRHDT and CDR2 FYEKMQ (reference sequence). V was cut by 3 bases and J by 3 bases, with 15 bases left in between. Here the CDR3 reads CASSFSASAGYEQYF. As DNA, the CDR3 is TGTGCCAGCAGCTTCTCCGCTAGCGCGGGCTACGAGCAGTACTTC.

The V call is TRBV7-2, the J call TRBJ1-4, with TRBD1 matching over 7 bases. The CDR3 loop spans 16 amino acids. Germline loops: CDR1 SGHTA, CDR2 FQGNSA. V lost 5 bases, J lost 5 bases, and 11 bases stayed unmatched. CDR3 sequence: CASSLKTGAGNEKLFF. CDR3 nucleotides: TGTGCCAGCAGCCTTAAAACAGGGGCGGGGAATGAAAAACTGTTTTTT.